Following are 29 T cell receptor beta chains from one sample sequenced in a study of blood T cell repertoires in COVID-19. TCRdb's table, derived via immunoSEQ multiplex PCR, lists solely in-frame clones and lacks some. The table has about 320,000 clones, approximately 85% seen once. The material sequenced was peripheral blood. The origin of the receptors is a woman between 45 and 60 years old with acute or convalescent COVID-19.

The CDR3 sequence is CASSLWGSGQVNEKLFF. DNA of the CDR3: TGTGCCAGCAGTTTATGGGGTTCGGGACAGGTTAATGAAAAACTGTTTTTT. This chain links TRBV28 with TRBJ1-4, with 8 bases lining up with TRBD1. CDR1 MDHEN and CDR2 SYDVKM come from the germline V gene. V lost 0 bases and J lost 4; bases outside the gene matches: 7. The CDR3 runs 17 residues.

V gene TRBV6-2 or TRBV6-3 combines with J gene TRBJ1-1; D gene unclear. V was shortened by 0 bases and J by 0 bases, with 14 bases between the two germline ends. This CDR3 has 17 residues. The germline V gene encodes CDR1 MNHEY and CDR2 SVGEGT. Written as DNA, the CDR3 is TGTGCCAGCAGTTACTCGATTCTCGGGAGGATGAACACTGAAGCTTTCTTT. It yields the protein CASSYSILGRMNTEAFF.

As DNA, the CDR3 is TGTGCCAGCAGTGGGACTAGGCCAAACACCGGGGAGCTGTTTTTT. Translating it yields CASSGTRPNTGELFF. V and J are TRBV6-2 or TRBV6-3 and TRBJ2-2; 8 nucleotides match TRBD2. V trimming: 5 bases; J trimming: 2 bases; junction bases outside the gene matches: 4. CDR1 is MNHEY and CDR2 is SVGEGT in the germline V gene. The CDR3 covers 15 residues.

This chain connects TRBV6-2 or TRBV6-3 to TRBJ2-7; 14 nucleotides agree with TRBD2. Germline assignment: CDR1 MNHEY and CDR2 SVGEGT. This CDR3 has 15 residues. J gave up 1 base and V 5 bases, and 1 base lay outside the gene matches. The CDR3 loop is CASSGLAGGSYEQYF. The CDR3 DNA follows: TGTGCCAGCAGTGGACTAGCGGGAGGATCCTACGAGCAGTACTTC.

The V call is TRBV4-2, the J call TRBJ2-7, with 10 bases aligning to TRBD2. The CDR3 length is 16 residues. V shed 1 base, J shed 4 bases, and the junction held 7 bases outside the gene matches. Germline values: CDR1 LGHNA, CDR2 YNFKEQ. This chain's CDR3 is CASSQVASGSRYEQYF. The CDR3 nucleotides read TGTGCCAGCAGCCAAGTGGCTAGCGGGAGTAGGTACGAGCAGTACTTC.

J is TRBJ2-2 and V is TRBV5-1, with TRBD2 matching 9 bases. This CDR3 is 13 amino acids long. The ends lost 6 bases at V and 5 bases at J; junction bases unmatched: 2. CDR1 is SGHRS and CDR2 is YFSETQ in the germline V gene. This CDR3 is CASTLAGTGELFF. Here the CDR3 DNA reads TGCGCCAGCACCCTAGCGGGAACCGGGGAGCTGTTTTTT.

The chain couples TRBV6-5 to TRBJ2-7, with D tentatively TRBD2 (5 bases). This CDR3 has 12 amino acids. Trimming cost V 11 bases and J 6 bases, with 17 bases left between them. Germline loops: CDR1 MNHEY, CDR2 SVGAGI. The CDR3 DNA reads as TGTGCCTCAAGACTACTCGGCGTCGAGCAGTACTTC. Protein product: CASRLLGVEQYF.

This chain uses TRBV5-1 with TRBJ2-2, with 10 bases identical to TRBD2. This CDR3 is built from 17 residues. The junction had 10 bases not matched to a gene; V was cut back by 1 base and J by 7 bases. The germline CDR1 and CDR2 sequences are SGHRS and YFSETQ. As DNA, the CDR3 is TGCGCCAGCAGCTTGACCATACTAGCGGGAACGCTCGGGGAGCTGTTTTTT. Translating gives CASSLTILAGTLGELFF.

The CDR3 DNA reads TGCAGCGCACGGGAGACCTCTGGGGCCAACGTCCTGACTTTC. Translating gives CSARETSGANVLTF. The gene calls are TRBV29-1 and TRBJ2-6, with a tentative D call TRBD2 (6 bases). Germline loops: CDR1 SQVTM, CDR2 ANQGSEA. The CDR3 extends over 14 amino acids. Trimming cost V 7 bases and J 0 bases, with 10 bases left between them.

The J gene is TRBJ2-7, the V gene TRBV28, with D tentatively TRBD2 (6 bases). The length of the CDR3 is 13 residues. Germline loops: CDR1 MDHEN, CDR2 SYDVKM. Trimming stripped 7 bases from V and 3 bases from J, with 13 bases between. The CDR3: CASIRGSDYEQYF. The CDR3 nucleotides read TGTGCCAGCATCCGGGGGAGCGACTACGAGCAGTACTTC.

The rearrangement joins TRBV2 to TRBJ1-3, with a tentative D call TRBD1 (5 bases). The CDR3 runs 13 residues. CDR1 and CDR2 (germline): SNHLY, FYNNEI. Trimming removed 6 bases from V and 1 base from J, with 7 bases in between. The CDR3 sequence: CASRGGSGNTIYF. Written as DNA, the CDR3 is TGTGCCAGCAGGGGGGGTTCTGGAAACACCATATATTTT. The variable domain in full, completed from reference TRBV2 and TRBJ1-3, reads EPEVTQTPSHQVTQMGQEVILRCVPISNHLYFYWYRQILGQKVEFLVSFYNNEISEKSEIFDDQFSVERPDGSNFTLKIRSTKLEDSAMYFCASRGGSGNTIYFGEGSWLTVV.

The chain employs TRBV12-5 and TRBJ2-7; tentatively, D is TRBD1 (6 bases). Germline loops: CDR1 LGHNT, CDR2 FRNRAP. V was trimmed by 7 bases and J by 2 bases, leaving 15 bases between them. The CDR3 loop spans 14 amino acids. CDR3 coding DNA: TGTGCTAGTGCCCAGACAGGACCCCCCTACGAGCAGTACTTC. It translates to CASAQTGPPYEQYF. Looking up the rest from reference TRBV12-5 and TRBJ2-7 gives the full variable domain: DARVTQTPRHKVTEMGQEVTMRCQPILGHNTVFWYRQTMMQGLELLAYFRNRAPLDDSGMPKDRFSAEMPDATLATLKIQPSEPRDSAVYFCASAQTGPPYEQYFGPGTRLTVT.

In the case of this clone: One end of the junction does not line up with germline, which may come from a read error. This chain connects TRBV6-5 to TRBJ2-7, with 10 bases fitting TRBD2. Germline V gene lookup returns CDR1 MNHEY and CDR2 SVGAGI. CDR3 length: 14 residues. DNA of the CDR3: TGTGCTAGCACTAGCGGGATTGCAGCCTACGAGCAGTACTTC. Translation gives CASTSGIAAYEQYF.

The chain recombines TRBV18 with TRBJ2-1; TRBD2 aligns across 15 bases. V lost 3 bases, J lost 10 bases, and 4 bases stayed unmatched. Germline CDR1 is KGHSH and CDR2 is LQKENI. The CDR3 sequence is 15 residues long. The CDR3 spells CASSPSGLAGGEQFF. CDR3 sequence (DNA): TGTGCCAGCTCACCCTCGGGACTAGCGGGAGGAGAGCAGTTCTTC. The full variable domain, its missing parts supplied by reference TRBV18 and TRBJ2-1, is NAGVMQNPRHLVRRRGQEARLRCSPMKGHSHVYWYRQLPEEGLKFMVYLQKENIIDESGMPKERFSAEFPKEGPSILRIQQVVRGDSAAYFCASSPSGLAGGEQFFGPGTRLTVL.

V and J are TRBV18 and TRBJ2-7; TRBD1 agrees at 7 bases. The CDR3 length is 14 residues. Germline V gene data show CDR1 as KGHSH and CDR2 as LQKENI. The V segment lost 3 bases and the J segment 5 bases; nucleotides outside the gene matches: 7. For the CDR3, the DNA is TGTGCCAGCTCACCGGGATTTACAGGGGACGAGCAGTACTTC. Amino acid sequence: CASSPGFTGDEQYF.

V is TRBV7-9 and J is TRBJ1-2; no clear D gene. The CDR3 length is 14 residues. V lost 6 bases and J lost 8, with 19 bases in between. Per the germline V gene, CDR1 is SEHNR and CDR2 is FQNEAQ (reference sequence). CDR3 region: CASSTPGGFWGYTF. The CDR3 coding sequence is TGTGCCAGCAGTACTCCGGGAGGGTTTTGGGGCTACACCTTC.

V is TRBV5-1 and J is TRBJ2-3; TRBD2 matches at 7 bases. CDR1 and CDR2 (germline): SGHRS, YFSETQ. The junction had 11 bases not matched to a gene; V was cut back by 4 bases and J by 12 bases. The CDR3 totals 13 residues. This chain's CDR3 is CASSPSPGTTQYF. In DNA form, the CDR3 reads TGCGCCAGCAGCCCGAGCCCCGGGACTACTCAGTATTTT. Variable domain in full (rest from reference TRBV5-1 and TRBJ2-3): KAGVTQTPRYLIKTRGQQVTLSCSPISGHRSVSWYQQTPGQGLQFLFEYFSETQRNKGNFPGRFSGRQFSNSRSEMNVSTLELGDSALYLCASSPSPGTTQYFGPGTRLTVL.

V and J are TRBV5-6 and TRBJ2-7; D possibly corresponds to TRBD1 (6 bases). Looked up from germline, CDR1 is SGHDT and CDR2 is YYEEEE. The CDR3 length is 15 residues. Trimming stripped 5 bases from V and 0 bases from J, with 15 bases between. The CDR3 DNA is TGTGCCAGCAGTCGGGACATCTCGAGCTCCTACGAGCAGTACTTC. Residues: CASSRDISSSYEQYF.

This clone has a single count. The rearrangement uses TRBV5-4 and TRBJ2-5; 9 nucleotides agree with TRBD2. The CDR3 extends over 15 amino acids. Germline trimming cut 4 bases from V and 4 bases from J; bases unmatched to any gene: 8. In germline, CDR1 is SGHNT, CDR2 YYREEE (reference sequence). The CDR3 sequence is CASSHSGRGGETQYF. The CDR3 coding sequence is TGTGCCAGCAGCCATAGCGGGAGAGGCGGAGAGACCCAGTACTTC. The variable domain in full, with the rest retrieved from reference TRBV5-4 and TRBJ2-5, is ETGVTQSPTHLIKTRGQQVTLRCSSQSGHNTVSWYQQALGQGPQFIFQYYREEENGRGNFPPRFSGLQFPNYSSELNVNALELDDSALYLCASSHSGRGGETQYFGPGTRLLVL.

This clone is a singleton in its sample. The chain uses TRBV19 and TRBJ2-7; perhaps TRBD1 as D (6 bases). Trimming removed 4 bases from V and 5 bases from J, with 9 bases in between. This CDR3 is built from 12 residues. Looked up from germline, CDR1 is LNHDA and CDR2 is SQIVND (reference sequence). CDR3 coding DNA: TGTGCCAGTAGTAGATCAGGGGACGAGCAGTACTTC. Translated: CASSRSGDEQYF. Complete variable domain (other parts from reference TRBV19 and TRBJ2-7): DGGITQSPKYLFRKEGQNVTLSCEQNLNHDAMYWYRQDPGQGLRLIYYSQIVNDFQKGDIAEGYSVSREKKESFPLTVTSAQKNPTAFYLCASSRSGDEQYFGPGTRLTVT.

The chain uses TRBV2 and TRBJ2-2; TRBD1 matches 10 bases. V lost 6 bases and J lost 5; bases outside the gene matches: 12. The CDR3 has 17 residues. Germline CDR1 and CDR2: SNHLY and FYNNEI. CDR3 coding DNA: TGTGCCAGCAGCCAGGGGACAGGGGAGATTATGACCGGGGAGCTGTTTTTT. Amino acids: CASSQGTGEIMTGELFF.

This clone has more than one count but fewer than ten. CDR3 DNA: TGTGCCAGCTCGCCGGGACAGGGGGCTTTTGAGCCCCAGCATTTT. It encodes CASSPGQGAFEPQHF. The rearrangement links TRBV18 to TRBJ1-5; the match to TRBD1 covers 12 bases. The J segment lost 8 bases and the V segment lost 6 bases, leaving 8 bases of the junction unmatched. Germline V lookup: CDR1 KGHSH, CDR2 LQKENI. This CDR3 region has 15 residues.

The rearrangement links TRBV4-1 to TRBJ2-3; weak D call: TRBD2 (6 bases). The CDR3 totals 15 residues. Deletions cut 4 bases from V and 1 base from J, with 12 bases between. From germline, CDR1 is MGHRA and CDR2 YSYEKL. CDR3 DNA sequence: TGCGCCAGCAGCCGGGACTCGCCTCGCACAGATACGCAGTATTTT. It specifies CASSRDSPRTDTQYF.

V and J are TRBV28 and TRBJ1-1; 7 nucleotides line up with TRBD1. Germline CDR1 is MDHEN and CDR2 is SYDVKM. The J segment lost 10 bases and the V segment lost 5 bases, leaving 13 bases of the junction unmatched. This CDR3 is built from 14 residues. The CDR3, as DNA: TGTGCCAGCAGTCTAACAGGGGATGCCAGGCTAGCTTTCTTT. Translated: CASSLTGDARLAFF.

V and J are TRBV5-1 and TRBJ2-3, with 12 bases fitting TRBD2. Germline CDR1 is SGHRS and CDR2 is YFSETQ. The CDR3 extends over 16 amino acids. V dropped 5 bases and J dropped 0; count of bases not matched to a gene: 4. The DNA of the CDR3 is TGCGCCAGCAGAAGAGGGACTAGCGGGAGCACAGATACGCAGTATTTT. This translates into CASRRGTSGSTDTQYF. Looking up the rest from reference TRBV5-1 and TRBJ2-3 gives the full variable domain: KAGVTQTPRYLIKTRGQQVTLSCSPISGHRSVSWYQQTPGQGLQFLFEYFSETQRNKGNFPGRFSGRQFSNSRSEMNVSTLELGDSALYLCASRRGTSGSTDTQYFGPGTRLTVL.

This chain links TRBV5-6 with TRBJ1-1, with 7 bases matching TRBD1. Germline V gene data show CDR1 as SGHDT and CDR2 as YYEEEE. Trimming removed 6 bases from V and 0 bases from J; junction bases left unmatched: 8. The CDR3 is 15 amino acids. CDR3 loop: CASKGTDGMNTEAFF. In DNA, the CDR3 is TGTGCCAGCAAAGGGACAGACGGGATGAACACTGAAGCTTTCTTT.

The V gene is TRBV19, the J gene TRBJ2-3; D unclear. Trimming removed 4 bases from V and 6 bases from J, with 11 bases in between. CDR3 length equals 13 residues. CDR1 is LNHDA, CDR2 SQIVND, per germline (reference sequence). CDR3 sequence (DNA): TGTGCCAGTAGTAGTAGCCTGGCGGATACGCAGTATTTT. Protein sequence: CASSSSLADTQYF.

The V call is TRBV28, the J call TRBJ1-5; the D is unclear. The V end lost 3 bases, the J end lost 3 bases, and 12 bases lay between the germline ends. The CDR3 is 15 amino acids. CDR1 is MDHEN and CDR2 is SYDVKM in the germline V gene. CDR3 protein: CASSFYGQLNQPQHF. DNA for the CDR3: TGTGCCAGCAGTTTTTATGGGCAGCTCAATCAGCCCCAGCATTTT.

The chain is built from TRBV5-1 and TRBJ2-7, with D hard to call. V was clipped by 0 bases and J by 6 bases, with 10 bases between them. This CDR3 region has 13 residues. Per the germline V gene, CDR1 is SGHRS and CDR2 is YFSETQ. CDR3 sequence (DNA): TGCGCCAGCAGCTTGGTGTCAGTACGCGAGCAGTACTTC. It codes for CASSLVSVREQYF.